This entry concerns a single T cell receptor beta chain. Its antigen is undetermined. Profiling relied on immunoSEQ multiplex PCR, and the TCRdb table lists in-frame clones only, not all of them. This table has roughly 19,000 clones, roughly 82% appearing once. As for time point: week 23, last vaccination. The content of each vaccine dose was 300 ug of mutant IDH1 20-mer peptide, and topical imiquimod accompanied it. The donor cohort comprised cases of new WHO grade 3 or 4 IDH1-mutant, ATRX-lost astrocytoma. This sample was included in a study of a mutant IDH1 vaccine in newly diagnosed glioma. At the level of the study: Patients got their first vaccination 4-6 weeks after radiotherapy alone, or with temozolomide cycles. Treated patients had a mean age of approximately 40 years and an approximately 62% male, approximately 38% female split.

General study results and limits: Vaccine-induced immune responses occurred in 93.3% of patients.

The origin of this receptor is a man aged 25 to 45 with glioma. The source material was PBMCs, sampled from a glioma patient whose treatment included an IDH1 peptide vaccine.

CDR3 in amino acids: CAWMGTGVHEQYF. The CDR3 DNA reads as TGTGCCTGGATGGGGACAGGGGTCCACGAGCAGTACTTC. V and J are TRBV30 and TRBJ2-7, with 10 bases that match TRBD1. CDR1 GTSNPN and CDR2 SVGIG come from the germline V gene (reference sequence). V shed 4 bases, J shed 5 bases, and the junction held 5 bases outside the gene matches. There are 13 residues in the CDR3.